This T cell receptor beta chain was found in a study of OX40 agonist ivuxolimab in advanced cancers. A word on this clone: Its antigen is still unknown.

The V end lost 1 base, the J end lost 3 bases, and 13 bases lay between the germline ends. The CDR3 contains 15 residues. The germline gives CDR1 SGHNT, CDR2 YYREEE (reference sequence). TCRdb's copy holds only in-frame clones and misses some; the assay was immunoSEQ multiplex PCR. Of around 27,000 clones detected, 65% to 80% appear once; the ten largest clones hold around 13%. Broader study findings: By week 6 at 0.1 to 3.0 mg/kg, blood CD4+ and CD8+ T cells had expanded clonally.

The genes are TRBV5-4 and TRBJ1-1; no clear D. The input for sequencing was CD4+ or CD8+ T cells sorted from blood, taken in a trial of the OX40 agonist ivuxolimab. This clonotype originated in an adult with an advanced solid tumor such as melanoma, head and neck, liver or kidney cancer. The CDR3 region has the DNA TGTGCCAGCAGCTTGTCGAGCTTCGGGGACACTGAAGCTTTCTTT. It translates to CASSLSSFGDTEAFF.